These 8 T cell receptor beta chains share one sample of origin, sequenced in a study of technical replicates of blood from a few donors. Clones were read by immunoSEQ multiplex PCR, and TCRdb kept only the in-frame ones, dropping some. The sample has about 82,000 clones; around 94% are singletons. Sequences were obtained from T cells isolated from PBMCs. The receptors were sampled from a human donor in good health.

The CDR3 DNA reads TGTGCCAGCAGTCTCGGGGGCGGGAGGGGCGAGACCCAGTACTTC. It yields the protein CASSLGGGRGETQYF. The rearrangement uses TRBV6-1 and TRBJ2-5; 9 nucleotides line up with TRBD2. J was trimmed by 5 bases and V by 5 bases; bases with no gene match: 9. Germline values: CDR1 MNHNS, CDR2 SASEGT. CDR3 size: 15 residues.

The chain is built from TRBV9 and TRBJ2-1; perhaps TRBD1 as D (6 bases). The CDR3 contains 17 residues. Looked up from germline, CDR1 is SGDLS and CDR2 is YYNGEE. V dropped 4 bases and J dropped 2 bases, with 19 bases sitting between them. The CDR3 bases are TGTGCCAGCAGCCTAGGGTTAACAGGGCTGACCTACAATGAGCAGTTCTTC. Its protein is CASSLGLTGLTYNEQFF.

This clone appeared once. The V and J genes are TRBV28 and TRBJ2-2, with 7 bases that match TRBD1. CDR1 is MDHEN and CDR2 is SYDVKM in the germline V gene. V was clipped by 4 bases and J by 5 bases; unmatched bases: 4. There are 14 residues in the CDR3. The CDR3 sequence is CASSSRGRTGELFF. The CDR3 bases are TGTGCCAGCAGTTCGAGGGGGCGGACCGGGGAGCTGTTTTTT. Variable domain in full (rest from reference TRBV28 and TRBJ2-2): DVKVTQSSRYLVKRTGEKVFLECVQDMDHENMFWYRQDPGLGLRLIYFSYDVKMKEKGDIPEGYSVSREKKERFSLILESASTNQTSMYLCASSSRGRTGELFFGEGSRLTVL.

The V and J genes are TRBV5-6 and TRBJ2-7; TRBD1 agrees at 9 bases. This CDR3 is 17 amino acids long. Trimming cost V 1 base and J 2 bases; bases outside gene matches: 10. The germline V gene has CDR1 SGHDT and CDR2 YYEEEE. As DNA, the CDR3 is TGTGCCAGCAGCTTGCTATTGGTTGGACAGGGGCCCTACGAGCAGTACTTC. Its protein product is CASSLLLVGQGPYEQYF.

V usage is TRBV9 and J usage is TRBJ2-7; the match to TRBD2 covers 9 bases. The CDR3 sequence is 15 residues long. Germline trimming cut 3 bases from V and 3 bases from J; bases unmatched to any gene: 7. Looked up from germline, CDR1 is SGDLS and CDR2 is YYNGEE. The CDR3 here is CASSATGTSSYEQYF. CDR3 nucleotide sequence: TGTGCCAGCAGCGCAACCGGGACTAGCAGCTACGAGCAGTACTTC.

The chain is built from TRBV7-2 and TRBJ2-1, with 10 bases aligning to TRBD2. The CDR3 extends over 17 amino acids. Germline V gene lookup returns CDR1 SGHTA and CDR2 FQGNSA. J gave up 7 bases and V 3 bases, and 12 bases lay outside the gene matches. CDR3 amino acids: CASSFIAGGNWHNEQFF. The CDR3 DNA reads TGTGCCAGCAGCTTCATAGCGGGAGGTAATTGGCATAATGAGCAGTTCTTC.

The chain carries TRBV19 and TRBJ2-1, with D hard to call. The CDR3 runs 11 residues. The germline V and J ends were trimmed by 4 bases and 6 bases, with 4 bases remaining between them. Germline V gene lookup returns CDR1 LNHDA and CDR2 SQIVND (reference sequence). CDR3 residues: CASSRANEQFF. The CDR3 DNA follows: TGTGCCAGTAGTAGGGCCAATGAGCAGTTCTTC.

This clone was seen a single time. The chain carries TRBV28 and TRBJ2-2, with a tentative D call TRBD2 (7 bases). The V gene lost 7 bases and the J gene lost 2 bases, with 14 bases spanning the gap. CDR1 and CDR2 (germline): MDHEN, SYDVKM. CDR3 length equals 15 residues. The CDR3 loop reads CASIRGGVNTGELFF. In nucleotides, the CDR3 is TGTGCCAGCATCAGGGGAGGGGTCAACACCGGGGAGCTGTTTTTT. Filled out from reference TRBV28 and TRBJ2-2, the complete variable domain reads DVKVTQSSRYLVKRTGEKVFLECVQDMDHENMFWYRQDPGLGLRLIYFSYDVKMKEKGDIPEGYSVSREKKERFSLILESASTNQTSMYLCASIRGGVNTGELFFGEGSRLTVL.